This T cell receptor beta chain appears in the sequencing data of a study of OX40 agonist ivuxolimab in advanced cancers. Across the whole study: Partial response was recorded in three patients: one hepatocellular carcinoma and two cutaneous melanoma cases. Study-level findings and limits: On average, a greater number of expanded clones characterised CD8+ T cells relative to CD4+.

This CDR3 is 16 amino acids long. CDR1 is LGHNA, CDR2 YNFKEQ, per germline. Trimming left V 0 bases short and J 1 base short, with 11 bases between. This table comes from immunoSEQ multiplex PCR, and its TCRdb copy is limited to in-frame clones, with some not included. The table records tens of thousands of clones, roughly 83% of them present only once. In regard to this clone: No antigen is known for it.

The TCR sequence derives from an adult with an advanced solid tumor such as melanoma, head and neck, liver or kidney cancer. This sequence joins TRBV4-2 and TRBJ2-3; D is unresolved. The sample consisted of CD4+ or CD8+ T cells sorted from blood, taken in a trial of the OX40 agonist ivuxolimab. The CDR3 DNA reads as TGTGCCAGCAGCCAAGAGAGCAAACCCCGCACAGATACGCAGTATTTT. It encodes CASSQESKPRTDTQYF.